According to its frequency, the clone carrying this T cell receptor (beta chain) is medium-sized. The antigen is not known. UMI-labeled 5' RACE yielded the TRB cDNA libraries. TCRdb re-analyzed the 5' RACE reads; it lists each CDR3 protein once, without DNA. Here the sample table reports thousands of distinct CDR3 sequences. Phenotypically, naive CD8+ T cells corresponded to CD45RO-CCR7+CD27+CD95-. This CDR3 has 14 residues. The data are from a study of CXCR3-negative and CXCR3-positive naive CD8 T cells. Study-wide results and limits: Both of the naive subsets showed about the same high diversity, but memory CD8+ cells had much less. Across naive subsets, surface CD5 expression was comparable, and TCR strength was inferred from properties of the TRB CDR3. Researchers report that CXCR3-positive naive cells carry more hydrophobic TRB CDR3s than CXCR3-negative naive cells.

The clonotype originates from a human donor in good health. Some clones in this sample may be carry-over from other donors' samples. The V gene is TRBV12-3 or TRBV12-4, the J gene TRBJ1-1. Sequenced material: naive CXCR3- CD8+ T cells from blood. Subset reported: CD45RO-CCR7+CD27+CD95- naive CD8+ T cells lacking CXCR3 (TNR3-). The CDR3 region is CASSLGGPYTEAFF.